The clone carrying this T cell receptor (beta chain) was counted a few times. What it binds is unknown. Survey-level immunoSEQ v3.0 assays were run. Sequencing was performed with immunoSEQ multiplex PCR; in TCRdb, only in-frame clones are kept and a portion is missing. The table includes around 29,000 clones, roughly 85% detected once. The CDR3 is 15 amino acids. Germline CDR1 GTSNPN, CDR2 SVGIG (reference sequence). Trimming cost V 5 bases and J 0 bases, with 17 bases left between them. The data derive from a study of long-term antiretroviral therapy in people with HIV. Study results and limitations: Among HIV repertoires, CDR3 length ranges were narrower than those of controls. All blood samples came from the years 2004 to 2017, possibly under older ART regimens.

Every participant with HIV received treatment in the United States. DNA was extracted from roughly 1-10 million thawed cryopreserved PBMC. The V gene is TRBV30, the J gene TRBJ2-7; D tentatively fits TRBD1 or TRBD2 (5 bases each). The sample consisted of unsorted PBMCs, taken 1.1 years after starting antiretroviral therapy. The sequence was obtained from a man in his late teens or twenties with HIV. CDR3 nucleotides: TGTGCCTGGGGGGACCAGAGCGTAAGCTCCTACGAGCAGTACTTC. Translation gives CAWGDQSVSSYEQYF.